Each of the 22 T cell receptor beta chains below was sequenced from the same sample in a study of cytomegalovirus exposure and HLA in healthy donors. Sequencing was performed with immunoSEQ multiplex PCR; in TCRdb, only in-frame clones are kept and a portion is missing. The data show about 140,000 clones, less than 95% seen once. The sample consisted of PBMCs. The receptors originated from a man between 18 and 29 years old in good health and CMV-seropositive.

V and J are TRBV2 and TRBJ2-1, with 13 positions matching TRBD2. Germline CDR1 and CDR2: SNHLY and FYNNEI. The CDR3 contains 15 residues. V gave up 6 bases and J gave up 7 bases; unmatched junction bases: 6. CDR3 sequence: CASRMGLAGRNEQFF. In DNA, the CDR3 is TGTGCCAGCAGAATGGGACTAGCGGGGCGAAATGAGCAGTTCTTC.

This chain links TRBV2 with TRBJ2-2; TRBD1 matches at 8 bases. With 6 bases clipped from V and 1 base from J, the junction kept 4 bases outside the gene matches. There are 15 residues in the CDR3. CDR1 and CDR2 from the germline V gene are SNHLY and FYNNEI. The CDR3, as DNA: TGTGCCAGCAGAACCGGGACAGGGAACACCGGGGAGCTGTTTTTT. Amino acids: CASRTGTGNTGELFF.

The chain couples TRBV11-2 to TRBJ1-4, with 7 bases fitting TRBD1. The V segment lost 1 base and the J segment 8 bases; nucleotides outside the gene matches: 7. CDR3 length: 15 residues. Germline V gene data show CDR1 as SGHAT and CDR2 as FQNNGV. CDR3 loop: CASSLGSQGWEKLFF. CDR3 coding DNA: TGTGCCAGCAGCTTAGGCTCACAGGGGTGGGAAAAACTGTTTTTT.

The chain recombines TRBV9 with TRBJ2-7; no reliable D call. The CDR3 contains 14 residues. The V end was cut by 1 base, the J end by 2 bases, with 10 bases between. The germline CDR1 and CDR2 sequences are SGDLS and YYNGEE. This CDR3 is CASSVRQATYEQYF. In DNA, the CDR3 is TGTGCCAGCAGCGTAAGGCAGGCGACCTACGAGCAGTACTTC.

J is TRBJ2-2 and V is TRBV6-5, with a weak D call TRBD1 (6 bases). Germline V gene data show CDR1 as MNHEY and CDR2 as SVGAGI. V shed 7 bases and J shed 4 bases, with 13 bases lying between them. The CDR3 extends over 14 amino acids. The CDR3 sequence: CASTDRSTTGELFF. Written as DNA, the CDR3 is TGTGCCAGCACTGACAGGTCGACCACCGGGGAGCTGTTTTTT.

The chain recombines TRBV5-1 with TRBJ1-3; tentatively, D is TRBD1 (5 bases). Germline-derived CDR1 and CDR2 are SGHRS and YFSETQ. This CDR3 has 16 amino acids. The V end lost 5 bases, the J end lost 0 bases, and 15 bases lay between the germline ends. Here the CDR3 reads CASSAVPGGSGNTIYF. CDR3 nucleotides: TGCGCCAGCAGTGCCGTCCCGGGGGGCTCTGGAAACACCATATATTTT.

This chain joins TRBV28 and TRBJ1-1, with D possibly TRBD1 on 6 matching bases. V shed 7 bases and J shed 5 bases, with 17 bases lying between them. Germline-derived CDR1 and CDR2 are MDHEN and SYDVKM. This CDR3 has 14 residues. CDR3 loop: CASKDSTHFTEAFF. The CDR3 DNA reads as TGTGCCAGCAAGGACAGTACCCATTTTACTGAAGCTTTCTTT.

The chain couples TRBV27 to TRBJ2-1; TRBD1 aligns across 7 bases. CDR3 length: 15 amino acids. V lost 3 bases, J lost 4 bases, and 6 bases stayed unmatched. Per the germline V gene, CDR1 is MNHEY and CDR2 is SMNVEV (reference sequence). CDR3 protein: CASSLGTEIYNEQFF. CDR3 nucleotides: TGTGCCAGCAGTTTGGGGACAGAGATATACAATGAGCAGTTCTTC.

V usage is TRBV5-1 and J usage is TRBJ2-7; TRBD1 aligns across 12 bases. Germline-derived CDR1 and CDR2 are SGHRS and YFSETQ. The CDR3 is 15 amino acids. J gave up 6 bases and V 3 bases, and 7 bases lay outside the gene matches. CDR3 bases: TGCGCCAGCAGCTCACCGGGACAGGGGGCGCGCGAGCAGTACTTC. Encoded protein: CASSSPGQGAREQYF.

The chain recombines TRBV9 with TRBJ2-2; tentative D call: TRBD1 (5 bases). CDR3 length: 14 amino acids. The germline CDR1 and CDR2 sequences are SGDLS and YYNGEE. Deletions cut 4 bases from V and 1 base from J, with 8 bases between. Here the CDR3 reads CASSSTGNTGELFF. The CDR3 DNA reads TGTGCCAGCAGCAGCACAGGGAACACCGGGGAGCTGTTTTTT.

V is TRBV2 and J is TRBJ2-5, with a weak D call TRBD1 (6 bases). This CDR3 is 14 amino acids long. Germline assignment: CDR1 SNHLY and CDR2 FYNNEI. The V and J ends lost 2 bases and 2 bases respectively, with 9 bases between them. CDR3 loop: CASSEQGWQETQYF. The CDR3 region has the DNA TGTGCCAGCAGTGAACAGGGGTGGCAAGAGACCCAGTACTTC. Complete variable domain (other parts from reference TRBV2 and TRBJ2-5): EPEVTQTPSHQVTQMGQEVILRCVPISNHLYFYWYRQILGQKVEFLVSFYNNEISEKSEIFDDQFSVERPDGSNFTLKIRSTKLEDSAMYFCASSEQGWQETQYFGPGTRLLVL.

The chain combines TRBV5-1 with TRBJ2-1, with TRBD1 matching 9 bases. The CDR3 totals 15 residues. CDR1 SGHRS and CDR2 YFSETQ come from the germline V gene. Germline trimming cut 3 bases from V and 4 bases from J; bases unmatched to any gene: 5. Here the CDR3 reads CASSSSGTGYNEQFF. In nucleotides, the CDR3 is TGCGCCAGCAGCTCGAGCGGGACAGGGTACAATGAGCAGTTCTTC.

The V and J genes are TRBV6-1 and TRBJ1-1, with unresolved D. V lost 5 bases, J lost 0 bases, and 10 bases lay in between. This CDR3 spans 14 amino acids. CDR1 MNHNS and CDR2 SASEGT come from the germline V gene. CDR3 in amino acids: CASSNTEMNTEAFF. The CDR3 DNA is TGTGCCAGCAGTAATACAGAGATGAACACTGAAGCTTTCTTT.

This rearrangement joins TRBV11-2 to TRBJ2-1, with 10 nucleotides matching TRBD1. Trimming removed 4 bases from V and 7 bases from J; junction bases left unmatched: 10. CDR3 length: 16 amino acids. The V gene's germline CDR1 is SGHAT and CDR2 FQNNGV. The DNA of the CDR3 is TGTGCCAGCAGCTCATACTGGGGACAGGGGAGAAATGAGCAGTTCTTC. Translation: CASSSYWGQGRNEQFF.

The J gene is TRBJ2-2, the V gene TRBV5-1; 12 nucleotides line up with TRBD2. CDR3 length equals 17 residues. Germline V gives CDR1 SGHRS, CDR2 YFSETQ. The junction had 6 bases not matched to a gene; V was cut back by 2 bases and J by 4 bases. This chain's CDR3 is CASSLATSGRPTGELFF. CDR3 bases: TGCGCCAGCAGCTTAGCGACTAGCGGGAGACCCACCGGGGAGCTGTTTTTT.

The V gene is TRBV4-2, the J gene TRBJ2-7, with a weak D call TRBD1 (6 bases). V lost 5 bases and J 2 bases, leaving 13 bases between the germline ends. The germline V gene has CDR1 LGHNA and CDR2 YNFKEQ. The CDR3 totals 14 residues. CDR3 sequence reads: CASSSGTITYEQYF. CDR3 DNA: TGTGCCAGCAGCTCCGGGACAATAACCTACGAGCAGTACTTC.

The chain has TRBV5-6 and TRBJ2-7, with TRBD1 matching over 10 bases. V gave up 4 bases and J gave up 4 bases; unmatched junction bases: 8. The CDR3 runs 15 residues. Per the germline V gene, CDR1 is SGHDT and CDR2 is YYEEEE. DNA for the CDR3: TGTGCCAGCAGCCTCCGGGACAGGGGCTTTTACGAGCAGTACTTC. It is translated as CASSLRDRGFYEQYF. The variable domain in full, completed from reference TRBV5-6 and TRBJ2-7, reads DAGVTQSPTHLIKTRGQQVTLRCSPKSGHDTVSWYQQALGQGPQFIFQYYEEEERQRGNFPDRFSGHQFPNYSSELNVNALLLGDSALYLCASSLRDRGFYEQYFGPGTRLTVT.

The chain couples TRBV14 to TRBJ2-2, with D possibly being TRBD2 (5 bases). Germline V lookup: CDR1 SGHDN, CDR2 FVKESK. The CDR3 runs 16 residues. V was pared by 0 bases and J by 5 bases, with 13 bases between. The CDR3 is CASSQDVRARTGELFF. Here the CDR3 DNA reads TGTGCCAGCAGCCAAGATGTGCGGGCCAGGACCGGGGAGCTGTTTTTT.

The chain uses TRBV6-1 and TRBJ1-1; D remains ambiguous. Looked up from germline, CDR1 is MNHNS and CDR2 is SASEGT. V lost 4 bases, J lost 1 base, and 10 bases lay in between. The length of the CDR3 is 14 residues. The DNA of the CDR3 is TGTGCCAGCAGTGCTCGGGGTCAGAACACTGAAGCTTTCTTT. Translation: CASSARGQNTEAFF.

The V and J genes are TRBV5-1 and TRBJ1-1; D is unclear. Germline CDR1 is SGHRS and CDR2 is YFSETQ. This CDR3 is 13 amino acids long. V lost 1 base to trimming and J lost 7 bases, with 11 bases between them. CDR3: CASSLSQTFEAFF. The CDR3 bases are TGCGCCAGCAGCTTGTCACAGACCTTTGAAGCTTTCTTT.

The chain recombines TRBV4-1 with TRBJ1-1; D not resolved. The length of the CDR3 is 15 residues. The germline V gene has CDR1 MGHRA and CDR2 YSYEKL. V dropped 4 bases and J dropped 5 bases, with 17 bases sitting between them. This chain's CDR3 is CASSPQFRDGTEAFF. The CDR3 DNA sequence: TGCGCCAGCAGCCCTCAGTTCCGGGATGGGACTGAAGCTTTCTTT.

V usage is TRBV4-1 and J usage is TRBJ2-2; D unclear. CDR1 is MGHRA, CDR2 YSYEKL, per germline. CDR3 size: 14 residues. Deletions cut 3 bases from V and 2 bases from J, with 7 bases between. CDR3 residues: CASSHNTNTGELFF. The CDR3 nucleotides read TGCGCCAGCAGCCATAACACAAACACCGGGGAGCTGTTTTTT.